The table lists the clone carrying this T cell receptor beta chain with a count of one. V gave up 6 bases and J gave up 7 bases, with 15 bases separating them. Germline V CDR1 and CDR2: MNHNS, SASEGT. The CDR3 is 14 residues long. Sequencing used immunoSEQ multiplex PCR; TCRdb keeps in-frame clones, though not all of them. The table shows approximately 32,000 clones, with 89% occurring only once. These data are taken from a study of T cell changes during pregnancy in multiple sclerosis. The chain joins TRBV6-1 to TRBJ1-4, with D possibly TRBD1 on 5 matching bases. Sample: CD8+ T cells from peripheral blood mononuclear cells, taken in the first trimester of pregnancy. The TCR sequence derives from a female donor with multiple sclerosis, enrolled in a pregnancy study. This chain's CDR3 is CASSSGGSFEKLFF. CDR3 DNA sequence: TGTGCCAGCAGCTCCGGGGGGTCTTTTGAAAAACTGTTTTTT.